A single sample is the source of the 30 T cell receptor beta chains below, sequenced in a study of T-cell reconstitution after alpha-beta-depleted transplantation in children. It was with unique molecular identifiers that the TCRbeta library was prepared. Using its own MiXCR run on the PCR reads, TCRdb lists one record per CDR3 protein. The sample gives about 270,000 distinct CDR3 sequences, over 8% of which show up once; 10% is in the top ten. The material sequenced was PBMCs from the stem cell graft donor, taken from the stem cell graft. All receptors derive from a human donor who donated a stem cell graft to a child with SCID.

There are a few counts of this clonotype. The J gene is TRBJ1-6, the V gene TRBV5-4; no definite D call. V lost 1 base, J lost 8 bases, and 10 bases lay in between. CDR1 is SGHNT, CDR2 YYREEE, per germline (reference sequence). This CDR3 contains 14 residues. For the CDR3, the DNA is TGTGCCAGCAGCTTGAAGGGAATGGATTCACCCCTCCACTTT. This codes for CASSLKGMDSPLHF.

V is TRBV10-3 and J is TRBJ2-7; 13 positions agree with TRBD2. The CDR3 extends over 17 amino acids. The germline CDR1 and CDR2 sequences are ENHRY and SYGVKD. Trimming cost V 8 bases and J 5 bases; bases outside gene matches: 15. The chain's CDR3 is CAIRNYPPGLAGHEQYF. DNA of the CDR3: TGTGCCATCCGCAACTACCCCCCGGGACTAGCGGGGCACGAGCAGTACTTC.

This clonotype was counted only a few times. This chain joins TRBV6-5 and TRBJ1-1, with D hard to call. Per the germline V gene, CDR1 is MNHEY and CDR2 is SVGAGI. Trimming took off 9 bases at V and 1 base at J, with 12 bases between the two ends. CDR3 size: 13 residues. The CDR3 DNA reads as TGTGCCAGTGCAGTCTCCTCGAACACTGAAGCTTTCTTT. It specifies CASAVSSNTEAFF.

This clonotype showed up just a few times. The chain couples TRBV3-1 to TRBJ2-1, with 13 bases fitting TRBD2. J gave up 3 bases and V 6 bases, and 8 bases lay outside the gene matches. The CDR3 loop spans 17 amino acids. The V gene's germline CDR1 is LGHDT and CDR2 YNNKEL (reference sequence). The CDR3 bases are TGTGCCAGCAGTCAGACTAGCGGGGGGATATACTACAATGAGCAGTTCTTC. Residues: CASSQTSGGIYYNEQFF.

In its sample, this clonotype was seen a few times. The chain has TRBV2 and TRBJ1-2, with 10 bases identical to TRBD1. With 7 bases clipped from V and 8 bases from J, the junction kept 10 bases outside the gene matches. CDR1 SNHLY and CDR2 FYNNEI come from the germline V gene. The CDR3 contains 14 residues. This CDR3 is CASNAGTGERGYTF. In nucleotides, the CDR3 is TGTGCCAGCAATGCCGGGACAGGGGAAAGGGGCTACACCTTC.

This chain uses TRBV10-3 with TRBJ2-7, with TRBD1 identical over 8 bases. CDR3 length: 13 amino acids. The V gene end was trimmed by 6 bases and the J gene end by 4 bases; junction bases not matched to a gene: 5. Germline V lookup: CDR1 ENHRY, CDR2 SYGVKD. As DNA, the CDR3 is TGTGCCATCAGCCCGGACAGGGAATACGAGCAGTACTTC. This gives the protein CAISPDREYEQYF.

In its sample, this clonotype was seen many times. The chain has TRBV14 and TRBJ2-7; possibly TRBD1 for D (6 bases). Germline V gives CDR1 SGHDN, CDR2 FVKESK. The CDR3 covers 16 residues. V was clipped by 0 bases and J by 2 bases, with 14 bases between them. The CDR3 nucleotides are TGTGCCAGCAGCCAAGAGCCACAGGGCTTCGCCTACGAGCAGTACTTC. Its translation: CASSQEPQGFAYEQYF. Variable domain in full (rest from reference TRBV14 and TRBJ2-7): EAGVTQFPSHSVIEKGQTVTLRCDPISGHDNLYWYRRVMGKEIKFLLHFVKESKQDESGMPNNRFLAERTGGTYSTLKVQPAELEDSGVYFCASSQEPQGFAYEQYFGPGTRLTVT.

The chain carries TRBV12-3 or TRBV12-4 and TRBJ1-3; no clear D. This CDR3 is built from 13 residues. Trimming took 10 bases from V and 1 from J, leaving 11 bases between them. For the CDR3, the DNA is TGTGCCACCAAAACTTCATCTGGAAACACCATATATTTT. Translation gives CATKTSSGNTIYF.

This clonotype was detected ten times or more. This chain connects TRBV5-5 to TRBJ2-3; tentatively, D is TRBD1 (5 bases). V was clipped by 0 bases and J by 4 bases, with 9 bases between them. Germline V gene lookup returns CDR1 SGHKS and CDR2 YYEKEE (reference sequence). The length of the CDR3 is 14 residues. This chain's CDR3 is CASSLEPGPDTQYF. CDR3 bases: TGTGCCAGCAGCTTGGAGCCAGGGCCAGATACGCAGTATTTT.

This clonotype turned up a few times. The V gene is TRBV2, the J gene TRBJ2-1; TRBD1 or TRBD2 may be the D gene (5 bases each). CDR1 and CDR2 from the germline V gene are SNHLY and FYNNEI. This CDR3 has 15 residues. V gave up 8 bases and J gave up 1 base, with 15 bases separating them. The CDR3 bases are TGTGCCAGCCAGAGGCAGGGACCTTCCTACAATGAGCAGTTCTTC. This sequence encodes CASQRQGPSYNEQFF.

The CDR3 sequence: CSAQSDRVSPLHF. The CDR3 DNA follows: TGCAGTGCTCAAAGCGACAGGGTCTCACCCCTCCACTTT. This chain links TRBV20-1 with TRBJ1-6, with 7 bases identical to TRBD1. The length of the CDR3 is 13 residues. The germline V gene has CDR1 DFQATT and CDR2 SNEGSKA (reference sequence). V shed 5 bases, J shed 10 bases, and the junction held 8 bases outside the gene matches.

The genes are TRBV7-8 and TRBJ2-2, with 8 bases that match TRBD1. Trimming took 6 bases from V and 4 from J; bases not matched to a gene: 7. Germline V lookup: CDR1 SGHVS, CDR2 FQNEAQ. This CDR3 contains 15 residues. CDR3 in amino acids: CASSRQGPVTGELFF. CDR3 in DNA: TGTGCCAGCAGTCGACAGGGGCCGGTCACCGGGGAGCTGTTTTTT. Filled out from reference TRBV7-8 and TRBJ2-2, the complete variable domain reads GAGVSQSPRYKVAKRGQDVALRCDPISGHVSLFWYQQALGQGPEFLTYFQNEAQLDKSGLPSDRFFAERPEGSVSTLKIQRTQQEDSAVYLCASSRQGPVTGELFFGEGSRLTVL.

The chain combines TRBV7-8 with TRBJ1-1; D unclear. CDR3 length: 15 residues. CDR1 and CDR2 (germline): SGHVS, FQNEAQ. With 1 base removed from V and 0 bases from J, the gap between germline ends came to 9 bases. CDR3 sequence: CASSLEGGVNTEAFF. CDR3 sequence (DNA): TGTGCCAGCAGCTTAGAGGGCGGGGTGAACACTGAAGCTTTCTTT.

There are a few counts of this clonotype. The gene calls are TRBV5-1 and TRBJ2-3; the match to TRBD1 covers 10 bases. There are 16 residues in the CDR3. Germline loops: CDR1 SGHRS, CDR2 YFSETQ. Trimming removed 1 base from V and 4 bases from J; junction bases left unmatched: 6. DNA of the CDR3: TGCGCCAGCAGCTTGTTCGGGACAGGGGTTGCAGATACGCAGTATTTT. Amino acid sequence: CASSLFGTGVADTQYF.

The rearrangement uses TRBV12-3 or TRBV12-4 and TRBJ2-5; a weak D match, TRBD1 (5 bases). The CDR3 runs 14 residues. V lost 5 bases to trimming and J lost 3 bases, with 13 bases between them. In nucleotides, the CDR3 is TGTGCCAGCAGTGACTTGGGCAGGGAAGAGACCCAGTACTTC. Its translation is CASSDLGREETQYF.

In its sample, this clonotype was seen a few times. The chain employs TRBV7-3 and TRBJ2-1, with a tentative D call TRBD2 (5 bases). Germline CDR1 is SGHTA and CDR2 is FQGTGA. Trimming removed 5 bases from V and 6 bases from J, with 11 bases in between. The CDR3 runs 13 residues. The CDR3 nucleotides read TGTGCCAGCAGCCCTAACGAGGGCAATGAGCAGTTCTTC. Its translation: CASSPNEGNEQFF.

The J gene is TRBJ2-3, the V gene TRBV3-1, with D perhaps TRBD1 (5 bases). V was pared by 11 bases and J by 3 bases, with 21 bases between. Per the germline V gene, CDR1 is LGHDT and CDR2 is YNNKEL (reference sequence). CDR3 length: 15 amino acids. The DNA for the CDR3 is TGTGCCTCCACCCAACTGGGGCCTTGGACAGATACGCAGTATTTT. As protein: CASTQLGPWTDTQYF.

This clonotype was detected once. This sequence joins TRBV9 and TRBJ2-3, with no clear D. Germline CDR1 reads SGDLS; CDR2 reads YYNGEE. This CDR3 contains 13 residues. Trimming took 2 bases from V and 3 from J, leaving 7 bases between them. The CDR3 loop is CASSVQITDTQYF. The CDR3 DNA reads TGTGCCAGCAGCGTCCAGATTACAGATACGCAGTATTTT.

This clonotype was counted at least ten times. The chain couples TRBV20-1 to TRBJ2-7; D is uncertain. The V and J ends lost 0 bases and 6 bases respectively, with 6 bases between them. Germline assignment: CDR1 DFQATT and CDR2 SNEGSKA (reference sequence). The CDR3 covers 11 residues. The CDR3 DNA reads TGCAGTGCTAGAGAATACGGCGAGCAGTACTTC. Translation gives CSAREYGEQYF.

This clonotype occurred a few times. V and J are TRBV20-1 and TRBJ1-2; D is undetermined. Trimming shortened V by 3 bases and J by 2 bases, and 7 bases separated the two germline ends. The CDR3 is 12 residues long. Germline V CDR1 and CDR2: DFQATT, SNEGSKA (reference sequence). The CDR3 spells CSASAGNYGYTF. DNA for the CDR3: TGCAGTGCTAGTGCCGGGAACTATGGCTACACCTTC.

In this sample, this clonotype turned up many times. This chain connects TRBV20-1 to TRBJ1-6; 8 bases line up with TRBD1. CDR3 length: 15 amino acids. The trim removed 0 bases at V and 6 bases at J, leaving 4 bases unmatched. Per the germline V gene, CDR1 is DFQATT and CDR2 is SNEGSKA (reference sequence). CDR3 protein: CSAREWDRRNSPLHF. The DNA for the CDR3 is TGCAGTGCTAGAGAGTGGGACAGGCGTAATTCACCCCTCCACTTT.

The chain recombines TRBV6-5 with TRBJ1-2; unclear D gene. The CDR3 is made up of 13 amino acids. Germline V gene data show CDR1 as MNHEY and CDR2 as SVGAGI. Trimming stripped 9 bases from V and 6 bases from J, with 17 bases between. The CDR3: CASSAVGIDGYTF. Here the CDR3 DNA reads TGTGCCAGTTCAGCCGTGGGTATAGATGGCTACACCTTC.

This clonotype has only a few counts. The genes are TRBV7-9 and TRBJ2-7; D is possibly TRBD2 (6 bases). The V gene's germline CDR1 is SEHNR and CDR2 FQNEAQ (reference sequence). Trimming shortened V by 5 bases and J by 2 bases, and 13 bases separated the two germline ends. The CDR3 contains 14 residues. The CDR3 region has the DNA TGTGCCAGCAGCCCTATAGCGGTGACCTACGAGCAGTACTTC. As protein: CASSPIAVTYEQYF.

There are a few counts of this clonotype. The chain is built from TRBV3-1 and TRBJ1-2; no definite D call. V lost 4 bases and J 6 bases, leaving 9 bases between the germline ends. The CDR3 extends over 12 amino acids. Germline V lookup: CDR1 LGHDT, CDR2 YNNKEL (reference sequence). The DNA of the CDR3 is TGTGCCAGCAGCCGAGAGTTCGATGGCTACACCTTC. It encodes CASSREFDGYTF.

In this sample, this clonotype turned up many times. The gene calls are TRBV4-1 and TRBJ2-3, with 10 positions matching TRBD2. The CDR3 sequence is 16 residues long. CDR1 and CDR2 from the germline V gene are MGHRA and YSYEKL. V lost 0 bases and J lost 5; bases outside the gene matches: 5. The CDR3 coding sequence is TGCGCCAGCAGCCAAGAACTAGCGGGGCTCAGAGATACGCAGTATTTT. Its translation: CASSQELAGLRDTQYF.

A remark on this clonotype: A much larger clone lies one base from this, so it may be a read error. The chain carries TRBV11-1 and TRBJ1-1, with TRBD1 as a possible D gene (6 bases). The CDR3 runs 13 residues. Trimming removed 4 bases from V and 5 bases from J, with 11 bases in between. Per the germline V gene, CDR1 is SGHAT and CDR2 is FQDESV (reference sequence). Here the CDR3 DNA reads TGTGCCAGCAGCTACACAGGGTATACTGAAGCTTTCTTT. Protein: CASSYTGYTEAFF.

This clonotype has more than one count but fewer than ten. The chain couples TRBV4-1 to TRBJ1-1, with TRBD1 matching 8 bases. Per germline, CDR1 MGHRA and CDR2 YSYEKL. J gave up 1 base and V 0 bases, and 7 bases lay outside the gene matches. This CDR3 region has 17 residues. The CDR3: CASSQDLQGAQNTEAFF. DNA for the CDR3: TGCGCCAGCAGCCAAGATCTGCAGGGGGCCCAGAACACTGAAGCTTTCTTT.

This clonotype was counted between two and nine times. J is TRBJ1-1 and V is TRBV28; weak D call: TRBD1 (6 bases). Trimming pared 2 bases from V and 1 base from J, leaving 20 bases between. The germline gives CDR1 MDHEN, CDR2 SYDVKM. CDR3 size: 18 residues. CDR3 in amino acids: CASSLSYGSPQGNTEAFF. Here the CDR3 DNA reads TGTGCCAGCAGTTTAAGCTATGGCTCTCCACAGGGGAACACTGAAGCTTTCTTT.

Only a few counts were recorded for this clonotype. V is TRBV7-8 and J is TRBJ1-5; 11 nucleotides line up with TRBD1. Losses at the gene ends were 1 base for V and 10 bases for J; bases not matched to a gene: 9. From germline, CDR1 is SGHVS and CDR2 FQNEAQ. The CDR3 sequence is 16 residues long. The CDR3 DNA follows: TGTGCCAGCAGCTTAGAGGACAGGGGGCTTTTCCAACCCCAGCATTTT. Protein sequence: CASSLEDRGLFQPQHF. The full variable domain, in which reference TRBV7-8 and TRBJ1-5 provide the parts outside the CDR3, is GAGVSQSPRYKVAKRGQDVALRCDPISGHVSLFWYQQALGQGPEFLTYFQNEAQLDKSGLPSDRFFAERPEGSVSTLKIQRTQQEDSAVYLCASSLEDRGLFQPQHFGDGTRLSIL.

This clonotype has only a few counts. This sequence joins TRBV5-1 and TRBJ1-2, with D tentatively TRBD1 (5 bases). Germline CDR1 is SGHRS and CDR2 is YFSETQ. Trimming shortened V by 4 bases and J by 2 bases, and 12 bases separated the two germline ends. The CDR3 runs to 14 residues. The CDR3 DNA is TGCGCCAGCAGCCCGACAGTTGCGAACTATGGCTACACCTTC. This sequence encodes CASSPTVANYGYTF.